The rows below give T cell receptor beta chains drawn from one sample of a study of CD8+ T cells in alopecia areata. Profiling relied on immunoSEQ multiplex PCR, and the TCRdb table lists in-frame clones only, not all of them. In the table there are some 190,000 clones, 45% to 60% of which are singletons. The sequenced sample was CD8+ T cells sorted from blood, obtained around week 53, from a patient treated with tofacitinib. The receptors stem from a human donor with alopecia areata. Both conserved end residues are part of each CDR3. A D gene is named only where the DNA matches it firmly. Expanded clones are given a class, and other clones once, few, many or no size at all.

>-|TRBV11-2|TRBJ2-3|TRBD2
TGTGCCAGCAGCTTTAGGCTAGCGGGGTCAACAGATACGCAGTATTTT
CASSFRLAGSTDTQYF
>-|TRBV10-3|TRBJ2-6|-
TGTGCCATCAGTGGGGAGGCTGGGGCCAACGTCCTGACTTTC
CAISGEAGANVLTF
>-|TRBV9|TRBJ1-6|TRBD1
TGTGCCAGCAGTCAGACAGGGGGCGGGAATTCACCCCTCCACTTT
CASSQTGGGNSPLHF
>-|TRBV29-1|TRBJ2-7|TRBD1
TGCAGCGGAGGGACAGGGTCTCAATACGAGCAGTACTTC
CSGGTGSQYEQYF
>few|TRBV7-2|TRBJ1-4|-
TGTGCCAGCAGAGTGTCCTCTAATGAAAAACTGTTTTTT
CASRVSSNEKLFF
>-|TRBV4-3|TRBJ2-2|-
TGCGCCAGCAGCTCCTCATCTGAAGGGGAGCTGTTTTTT
CASSSSSEGELFF
>few|TRBV27|TRBJ2-7|TRBD2
TGTGCCAGCAGTTTGACTAGCGGGGACCTCTCCTACGAGCAGTACTTC
CASSLTSGDLSYEQYF
>few|TRBV27|TRBJ1-3|-
TGTGCCAGCAGTTCTCACTCAATTAGCTCTGGAAACACCATATATTTT
CASSSHSISSGNTIYF
>once|TRBV4-1|TRBJ1-5|-
TGCGCCAGCAGCCAAGTCCCAGGGGGCAATCAGCCCCAGCATTTT
CASSQVPGGNQPQHF
>-|TRBV25-1|TRBJ2-2|-
TGTGCCAGCAGTGAATCGGGAAAAACCGGGGAGCTGTTTTTT
CASSESGKTGELFF
>-|TRBV5-6|TRBJ2-1|-
TGTGCCAGCAGCTTGGTCGGACCCTACAATGAGCAGTTCTTC
CASSLVGPYNEQFF
>few|TRBV29-1|TRBJ2-7|TRBD1
TGCAGCGCAACCGGGACAGGGGGTATCTACGAGCAGTACTTC
CSATGTGGIYEQYF
>-|TRBV7-9|TRBJ1-2|TRBD1
TGTGCCAGCAGCTTCGACTCCAGGGGGCAGGGTGGCTACACCTTC
CASSFDSRGQGGYTF
>-|TRBV13|TRBJ2-3|TRBD1
TGTGCCAGCAGCTTGGGACAGGGAAGCACAGATACGCAGTATTTT
CASSLGQGSTDTQYF
>-|TRBV27|TRBJ2-3|TRBD2
TGTGCCAGCAGCTCCCCCTTCGGGGGGACCACAGATACGCAGTATTTT
CASSSPFGGTTDTQYF
>once|TRBV6-5|TRBJ2-7|-
TGTGCCAGCAGTTACGACTCTTACGAGCAGTACTTC
CASSYDSYEQYF